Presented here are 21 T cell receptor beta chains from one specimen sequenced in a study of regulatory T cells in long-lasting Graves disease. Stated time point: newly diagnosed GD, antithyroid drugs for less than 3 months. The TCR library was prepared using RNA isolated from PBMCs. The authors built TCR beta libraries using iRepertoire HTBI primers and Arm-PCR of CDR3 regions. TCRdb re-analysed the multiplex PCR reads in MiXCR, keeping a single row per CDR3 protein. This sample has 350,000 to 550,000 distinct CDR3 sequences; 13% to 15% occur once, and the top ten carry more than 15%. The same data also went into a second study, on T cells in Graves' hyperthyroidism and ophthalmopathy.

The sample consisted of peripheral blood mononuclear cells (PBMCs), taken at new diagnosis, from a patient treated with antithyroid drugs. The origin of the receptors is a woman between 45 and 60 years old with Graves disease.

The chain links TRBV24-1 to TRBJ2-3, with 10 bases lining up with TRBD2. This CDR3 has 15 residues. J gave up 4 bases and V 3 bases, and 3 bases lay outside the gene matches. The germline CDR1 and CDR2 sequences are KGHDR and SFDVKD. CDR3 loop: CATSDGTSAADTQYF. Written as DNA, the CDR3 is TGTGCCACCAGTGATGGGACTAGCGCCGCAGATACGCAGTATTTT.

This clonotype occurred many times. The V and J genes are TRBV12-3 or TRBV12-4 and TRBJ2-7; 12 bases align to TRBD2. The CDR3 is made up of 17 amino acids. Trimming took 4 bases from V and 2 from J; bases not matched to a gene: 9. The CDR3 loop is CASSSTGTSGFTYEQYF. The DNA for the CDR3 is TGTGCCAGCAGTTCGACCGGGACTAGCGGGTTCACCTACGAGCAGTACTTC.

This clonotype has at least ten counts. The CDR3 reads CSVTRDRGYEQYF. CDR3 DNA sequence: TGCAGCGTAACCCGGGACAGGGGCTACGAGCAGTACTTC. The chain recombines TRBV29-1 with TRBJ2-7; 10 nucleotides agree with TRBD1. CDR1 and CDR2 (germline): SQVTM, ANQGSEA. J lost 3 bases, V lost 6 bases, and 5 bases had no gene match. The CDR3 covers 13 residues.

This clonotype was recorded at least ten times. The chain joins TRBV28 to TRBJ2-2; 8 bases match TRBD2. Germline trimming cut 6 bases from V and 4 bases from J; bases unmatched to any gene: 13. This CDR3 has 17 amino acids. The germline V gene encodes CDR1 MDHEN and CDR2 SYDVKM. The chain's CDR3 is CASSSVVVAGTTGELFF. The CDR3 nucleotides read TGTGCCAGCAGCTCGGTGGTGGTAGCGGGGACCACCGGGGAGCTGTTTTTT.

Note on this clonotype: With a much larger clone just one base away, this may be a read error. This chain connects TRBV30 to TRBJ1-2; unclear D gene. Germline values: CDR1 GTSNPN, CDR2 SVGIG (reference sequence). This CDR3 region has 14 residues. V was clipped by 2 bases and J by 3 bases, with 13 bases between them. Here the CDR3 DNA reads TGTGCCTGGAGTCGAGACCTTGCTTACTATGGCTACACCTTC. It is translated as CAWSRDLAYYGYTF.

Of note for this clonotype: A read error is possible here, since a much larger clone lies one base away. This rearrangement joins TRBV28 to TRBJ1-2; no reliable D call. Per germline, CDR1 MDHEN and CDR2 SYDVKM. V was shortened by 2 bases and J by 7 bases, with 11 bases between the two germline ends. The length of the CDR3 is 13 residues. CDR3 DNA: TGTGCCAGCAGTTTAGGCCTGTATTGTGGCTACACCTTC. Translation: CASSLGLYCGYTF.

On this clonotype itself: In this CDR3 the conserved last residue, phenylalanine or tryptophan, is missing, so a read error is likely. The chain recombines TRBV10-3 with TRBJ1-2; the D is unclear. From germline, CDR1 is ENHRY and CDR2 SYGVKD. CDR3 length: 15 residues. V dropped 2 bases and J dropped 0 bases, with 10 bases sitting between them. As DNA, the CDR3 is TGTGCCATCAGTGAGGAAGTTCGAGCTAACTATGGCTACACCTCC. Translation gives CAISEEVRANYGYTS.

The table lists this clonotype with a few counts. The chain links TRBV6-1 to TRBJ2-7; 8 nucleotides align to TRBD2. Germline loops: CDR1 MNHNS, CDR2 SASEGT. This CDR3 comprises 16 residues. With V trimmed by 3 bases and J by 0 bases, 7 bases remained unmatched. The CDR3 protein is CASSDRLALGSYEQYF. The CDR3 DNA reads TGTGCCAGCAGTGATCGACTAGCGCTTGGCTCCTACGAGCAGTACTTC.

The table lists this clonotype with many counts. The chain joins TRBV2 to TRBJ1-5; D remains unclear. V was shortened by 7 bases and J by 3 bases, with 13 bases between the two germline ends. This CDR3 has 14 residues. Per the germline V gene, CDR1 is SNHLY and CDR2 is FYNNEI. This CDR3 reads CASIRDNTNQPQHF. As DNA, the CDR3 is TGTGCCAGCATTCGTGACAACACCAATCAGCCCCAGCATTTT.

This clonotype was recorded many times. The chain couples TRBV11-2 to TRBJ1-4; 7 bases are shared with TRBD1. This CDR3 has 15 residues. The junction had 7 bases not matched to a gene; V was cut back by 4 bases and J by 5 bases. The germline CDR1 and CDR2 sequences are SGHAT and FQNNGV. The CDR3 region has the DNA TGTGCCAGCAGCTCATTGACAGGGAAGAATGAAAAACTGTTTTTT. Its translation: CASSSLTGKNEKLFF.

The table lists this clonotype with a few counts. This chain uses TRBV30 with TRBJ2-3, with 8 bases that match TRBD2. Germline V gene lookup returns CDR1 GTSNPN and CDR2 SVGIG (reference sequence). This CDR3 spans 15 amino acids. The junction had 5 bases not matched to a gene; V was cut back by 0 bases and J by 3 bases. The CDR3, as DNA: TGTGCCTGGAGTGTAACGGGAGGGCCGACAGATACGCAGTATTTT. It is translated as CAWSVTGGPTDTQYF.

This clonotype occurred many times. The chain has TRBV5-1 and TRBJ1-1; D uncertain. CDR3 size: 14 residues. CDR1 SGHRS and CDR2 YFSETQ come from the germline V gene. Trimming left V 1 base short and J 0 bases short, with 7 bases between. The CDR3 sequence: CASSLSRLNTEAFF. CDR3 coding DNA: TGCGCCAGCAGCTTGTCCCGGTTGAACACTGAAGCTTTCTTT.

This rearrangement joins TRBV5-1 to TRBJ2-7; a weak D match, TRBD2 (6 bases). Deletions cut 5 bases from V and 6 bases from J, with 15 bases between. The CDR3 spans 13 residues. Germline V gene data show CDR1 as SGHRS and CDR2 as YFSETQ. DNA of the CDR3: TGCGCCAGCAGTGGAGGGGAATTAACCGAGCAGTACTTC. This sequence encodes CASSGGELTEQYF.

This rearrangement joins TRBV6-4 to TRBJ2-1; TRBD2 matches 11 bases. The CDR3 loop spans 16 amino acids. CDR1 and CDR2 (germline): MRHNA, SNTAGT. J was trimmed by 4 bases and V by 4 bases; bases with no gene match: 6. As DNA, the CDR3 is TGTGCCAGCAGTGGCGGTCCTAGCGGGAGGTACAATGAGCAGTTCTTC. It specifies CASSGGPSGRYNEQFF.

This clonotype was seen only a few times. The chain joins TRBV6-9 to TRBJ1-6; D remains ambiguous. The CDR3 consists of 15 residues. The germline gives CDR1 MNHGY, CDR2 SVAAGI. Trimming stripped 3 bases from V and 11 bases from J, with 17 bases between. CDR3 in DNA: TGTGCCAGCAGTTACGCCACGGAAGCAACGGCACCCCTCCACTTT. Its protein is CASSYATEATAPLHF.

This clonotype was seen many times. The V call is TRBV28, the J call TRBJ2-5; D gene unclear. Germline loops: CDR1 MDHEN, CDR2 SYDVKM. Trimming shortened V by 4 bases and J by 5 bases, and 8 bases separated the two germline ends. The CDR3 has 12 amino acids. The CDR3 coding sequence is TGTGCCAGCAGTTGGCCTTGGGAGACCCAGTACTTC. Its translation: CASSWPWETQYF.

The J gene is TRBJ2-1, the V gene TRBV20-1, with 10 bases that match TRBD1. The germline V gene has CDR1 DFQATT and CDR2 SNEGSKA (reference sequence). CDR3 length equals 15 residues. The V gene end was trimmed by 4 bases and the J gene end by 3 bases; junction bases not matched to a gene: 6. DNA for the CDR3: TGCAGTGCTACGACGGGACAGGGGTTCTACAATGAGCAGTTCTTC. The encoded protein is CSATTGQGFYNEQFF.

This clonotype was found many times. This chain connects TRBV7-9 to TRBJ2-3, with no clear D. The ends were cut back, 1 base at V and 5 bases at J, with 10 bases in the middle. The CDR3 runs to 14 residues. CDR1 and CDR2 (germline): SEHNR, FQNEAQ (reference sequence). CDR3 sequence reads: CASSLVGAGDTQYF. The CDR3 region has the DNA TGTGCCAGCAGCTTAGTTGGTGCTGGAGATACGCAGTATTTT.

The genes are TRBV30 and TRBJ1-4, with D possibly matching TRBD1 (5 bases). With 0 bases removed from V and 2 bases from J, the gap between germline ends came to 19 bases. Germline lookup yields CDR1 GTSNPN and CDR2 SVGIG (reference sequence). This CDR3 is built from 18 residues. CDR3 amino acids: CAWSVVRAYPPTNEKLFF. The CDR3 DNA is TGTGCCTGGAGTGTAGTCAGGGCATATCCGCCGACTAATGAAAAACTGTTTTTT.

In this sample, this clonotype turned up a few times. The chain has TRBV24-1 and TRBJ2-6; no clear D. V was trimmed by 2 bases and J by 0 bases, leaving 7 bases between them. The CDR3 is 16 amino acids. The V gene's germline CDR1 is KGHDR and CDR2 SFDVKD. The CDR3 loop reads CATSDSWDSGANVLTF. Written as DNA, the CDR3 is TGTGCCACCAGTGATTCGTGGGACTCTGGGGCCAACGTCCTGACTTTC.

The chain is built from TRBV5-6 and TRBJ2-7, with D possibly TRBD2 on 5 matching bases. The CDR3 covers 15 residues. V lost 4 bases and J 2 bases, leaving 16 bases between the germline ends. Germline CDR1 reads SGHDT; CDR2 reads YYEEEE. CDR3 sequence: CASSELLVVPYEQYF. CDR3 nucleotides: TGTGCCAGCAGCGAGCTACTAGTTGTCCCCTACGAGCAGTACTTC.